The 23 T cell receptor beta chains in this list originate from one sample, sequenced in a study of molecular identifiers for immune sequencing clone quantification. TCRdb reanalysed the PCR reads using MiXCR and keeps one entry per CDR3 protein. Among 460,000 or so distinct CDR3 sequences listed, about 20% were seen once. Sequenced material: naive CD8+ T cells from blood, with Jurkat cell RNA spiked in. Subset denoted: FACS-sorted CD8+CD4-CCR7+CD45RA+ naive T cells. These receptors were taken from a human donor in good health. Some libraries in this study had Jurkat cell RNA spiked in.

A remark on this clonotype: A single base separates this from a much larger clone, so it may be a read error. V gene TRBV29-1 combines with J gene TRBJ2-5; no firm D call. The germline V gene has CDR1 SQVTM and CDR2 ANQGSEA. The CDR3 loop spans 15 amino acids. The CDR3 protein is CSVELRGTYQETRYF. CDR3 DNA sequence: TGCAGCGTTGAATTACGAGGAACTTACCAAGAGACCCGGTACTTC.

V is TRBV7-6 and J is TRBJ2-1; 12 bases are shared with TRBD2. This CDR3 has 20 residues. J was trimmed by 3 bases and V by 3 bases; bases with no gene match: 15. Germline V gene data show CDR1 as SGHVS and CDR2 as FNYEAQ. The CDR3 region has the DNA TGTGCCAGCAGCTTTAGCTGGCGTAGGGCTAGCGGGAGGGGCTACAATGAGCAGTTCTTC. Protein: CASSFSWRRASGRGYNEQFF.

The chain links TRBV7-2 to TRBJ2-1; TRBD2 aligns across 10 bases. Trimming removed 5 bases from V and 1 base from J; junction bases left unmatched: 8. The CDR3 is 17 residues long. Germline lookup yields CDR1 SGHTA and CDR2 FQGNSA. Here the CDR3 reads CASSTASSGSSYNEQFF. In nucleotides, the CDR3 is TGTGCCAGCAGCACCGCGTCTAGCGGGAGTTCCTACAATGAGCAGTTCTTC.

The genes are TRBV27 and TRBJ2-7; TRBD1 matches at 8 bases. There are 18 residues in the CDR3. Trimming at V came to 5 bases and at J to 2 bases, leaving 17 bases not matched to a gene. Looked up from germline, CDR1 is MNHEY and CDR2 is SMNVEV (reference sequence). The CDR3 DNA reads TGTGCCAGCAGTCCTATTACTCCAGGGGGCATTATCACCTACGAGCAGTACTTC. This sequence encodes CASSPITPGGIITYEQYF.

This clonotype has a handful of counts. The J gene is TRBJ2-2, the V gene TRBV5-6, with TRBD2 matching 9 bases. V lost 6 bases and J lost 0; bases outside the gene matches: 9. The germline gives CDR1 SGHDT, CDR2 YYEEEE. The CDR3 sequence is 17 residues long. CDR3 nucleotides: TGTGCCAGCACCTCCCCAACTAGCGGGTCGAACACCGGGGAGCTGTTTTTT. This translates into CASTSPTSGSNTGELFF.

This clonotype was found a few times. A much larger clone lies one base from this, so it may be a read error. The rearrangement uses TRBV5-4 and TRBJ2-7; 9 nucleotides match TRBD1. The CDR3 consists of 14 residues. Germline CDR1 is SGHNT and CDR2 is YYREEE (reference sequence). CDR3 loop: CAGSFRDRAHEQYF. For the CDR3, the DNA is TGTGCCGGCAGCTTCCGGGACAGGGCCCACGAGCAGTACTTC.

V usage is TRBV7-9 and J usage is TRBJ2-3, with D perhaps matching TRBD1 (5 bases). CDR1 is SEHNR, CDR2 FQNEAQ, per germline (reference sequence). Deletions cut 7 bases from V and 0 bases from J, with 14 bases between. The CDR3 has 15 amino acids. The CDR3: CASTPGRVSTDTQYF. Here the CDR3 DNA reads TGTGCCAGCACTCCGGGCAGGGTGAGCACAGATACGCAGTATTTT.

This clonotype was seen many times. This chain connects TRBV7-6 to TRBJ1-1; D is perhaps TRBD1 (6 bases). Germline CDR1 and CDR2: SGHVS and FNYEAQ. The V end lost 6 bases, the J end lost 6 bases, and 14 bases lay between the germline ends. The length of the CDR3 is 13 residues. CDR3 protein: CASSNTGFSEAFF. DNA for the CDR3: TGTGCCAGCAGTAATACAGGGTTTTCTGAAGCTTTCTTT. Drawing the rest from reference TRBV7-6 and TRBJ1-1, the complete variable domain is GAGVSQSPRYKVTKRGQDVALRCDPISGHVSLYWYRQALGQGPEFLTYFNYEAQQDKSGLPNDRFSAERPEGSISTLTIQRTEQRDSAMYRCASSNTGFSEAFFGQGTRLTVV.

This rearrangement joins TRBV14 to TRBJ2-7, with 9 bases lining up with TRBD1. The CDR3 runs to 16 residues. CDR1 and CDR2 (germline): SGHDN, FVKESK. The V gene end was trimmed by 1 base and the J gene end by 3 bases; junction bases not matched to a gene: 7. The chain's CDR3 is CASSQVGDRAFYEQYF. The CDR3 bases are TGTGCCAGCAGCCAAGTAGGGGACAGGGCTTTCTACGAGCAGTACTTC.

To note about this clonotype: A read error is possible here, since a much larger clone lies one base away. CDR3 loop: CSAADDQRSPYEQYF. The CDR3 DNA reads as TGCAGTGCGGCAGACGATCAAAGGAGCCCCTACGAGCAGTACTTC. This rearrangement joins TRBV20-1 to TRBJ2-7, with D unclear. Germline lookup yields CDR1 DFQATT and CDR2 SNEGSKA (reference sequence). This CDR3 spans 15 amino acids. V was clipped by 6 bases and J by 2 bases, with 20 bases between them.

V is TRBV19 and J is TRBJ1-1; unclear D gene. In germline, CDR1 is LNHDA, CDR2 SQIVND (reference sequence). The CDR3 is 12 residues long. V was cut by 6 bases and J by 0 bases, with 5 bases left in between. The CDR3 protein is CASRHLNTEAFF. DNA for the CDR3: TGTGCCAGTAGACACTTGAACACTGAAGCTTTCTTT. The complete variable domain, with remaining parts taken from reference TRBV19 and TRBJ1-1, reads DGGITQSPKYLFRKEGQNVTLSCEQNLNHDAMYWYRQDPGQGLRLIYYSQIVNDFQKGDIAEGYSVSREKKESFPLTVTSAQKNPTAFYLCASRHLNTEAFFGQGTRLTVV.

In this sample, this clonotype turned up many times. It is likely a read error, because the conserved phenylalanine at the end of the CDR3 is missing. Because the CDR3's place on the DNA is in doubt, the DNA is left out and the CDR3 is given as listed by TCRdb. The rearrangement links TRBV27 to TRBJ2-3; the listed D gene, TRBD1, was not tested against the DNA. Looked up from germline, CDR1 is MNHEY and CDR2 is SMNVEV (reference sequence). With termini counted, the CDR3 has 9 amino acids. CDR3 protein: CASNSSPRG.

A few counts support this clonotype. The rearrangement uses TRBV6-5 and TRBJ1-3, with D perhaps matching TRBD1 (5 bases). The CDR3 spans 15 residues. Germline V gene data show CDR1 as MNHEY and CDR2 as SVGAGI. V shed 2 bases and J shed 2 bases, with 10 bases lying between them. DNA for the CDR3: TGTGCCAGCAGTTACCTCGGGGCTGCTGGAAACACCATATATTTT. It yields the protein CASSYLGAAGNTIYF.

This clonotype was found many times. The V call is TRBV7-9, the J call TRBJ2-7; D is perhaps TRBD1 (8 bases). Germline loops: CDR1 SEHNR, CDR2 FQNEAQ (reference sequence). CDR3 length: 14 residues. The germline V and J ends were trimmed by 2 bases and 7 bases, with 15 bases remaining between them. CDR3 nucleotides: TGTGCCAGCAGCTTATCACAGGGGGGGGAGGAGCAGTACTTC. Translating it yields CASSLSQGGEEQYF. The whole variable domain, remainder taken from reference TRBV7-9 and TRBJ2-7, is DTGVSQNPRHKITKRGQNVTFRCDPISEHNRLYWYRQTLGQGPEFLTYFQNEAQLEKSRLLSDRFSAERPKGSFSTLEIQRTEQGDSAMYLCASSLSQGGEEQYFGPGTRLTVT.

This clonotype was seen more than once but under ten times. The gene calls are TRBV7-9 and TRBJ2-3; tentative D call: TRBD1 (5 bases). V lost 1 base and J lost 1, with 9 bases in between. Germline CDR1 SEHNR, CDR2 FQNEAQ (reference sequence). The CDR3 extends over 15 amino acids. The CDR3 sequence is CASSLEGFGTDTQYF. The CDR3 DNA follows: TGTGCCAGCAGCTTAGAGGGGTTCGGCACAGATACGCAGTATTTT.

The V gene is TRBV20-1, the J gene TRBJ2-1, with D tentatively TRBD2 (5 bases). The CDR3 consists of 15 residues. Trimming removed 1 base at V and 9 bases at J, with 19 bases between. The germline CDR1 and CDR2 sequences are DFQATT and SNEGSKA (reference sequence). CDR3 DNA sequence: TGCAGTGCTAGAGCCCCCGGGATCTTTCGGGGTGAGCAGTTCTTC. Translating it yields CSARAPGIFRGEQFF.

The CDR3 loop is CASSIGAGARNSPLHF. CDR3 DNA sequence: TGTGCCAGTAGTATAGGTGCGGGGGCGCGGAATTCACCCCTCCACTTT. The chain carries TRBV19 and TRBJ1-6; possibly TRBD1 for D (6 bases). V lost 1 base, J lost 7 bases, and 14 bases lay in between. CDR1 is LNHDA, CDR2 SQIVND, per germline (reference sequence). The CDR3 has 16 amino acids.

With regard to this clonotype: This may be a read error, as it is one base from a much larger clone. The genes are TRBV28 and TRBJ2-2; D not resolved. The CDR3 consists of 15 residues. Germline lookup yields CDR1 MDHEN and CDR2 SYDVKM. V was pared by 3 bases and J by 1 base, with 9 bases between. This CDR3 is CASSFDWGNTGELFF. DNA for the CDR3: TGTGCCAGCAGTTTCGACTGGGGGAACACCGGGGAGCTGTTTTTT. Filled out from reference TRBV28 and TRBJ2-2, the complete variable domain reads DVKVTQSSRYLVKRTGEKVFLECVQDMDHENMFWYRQDPGLGLRLIYFSYDVKMKEKGDIPEGYSVSREKKERFSLILESASTNQTSMYLCASSFDWGNTGELFFGEGSRLTVL.

This sequence joins TRBV19 and TRBJ2-2; the D gene is possibly TRBD1 (5 bases). Per the germline V gene, CDR1 is LNHDA and CDR2 is SQIVND (reference sequence). Trimming took 4 bases from V and 7 from J, leaving 13 bases between them. This CDR3 spans 14 amino acids. CDR3 region: CASSTGHIVGELFF. CDR3 sequence (DNA): TGTGCCAGTAGTACCGGACATATCGTCGGGGAGCTGTTTTTT.

A note on this clonotype: Possible read error: a much larger clone is one base away. The V gene is TRBV9, the J gene TRBJ2-5; 11 nucleotides align to TRBD2. Germline V gene sequence: CDR1 SGDLS, CDR2 YYNGEE. V lost 0 bases, J lost 4 bases, and 2 bases stayed unmatched. The CDR3 totals 15 residues. CDR3 DNA sequence: TGTGCCAGCAGCGTAGGGACTAGCGGGCCAGAGACCCAGTACTTC. Translation gives CASSVGTSGPETQYF. Full variable domain (outside the CDR3, taken from reference TRBV9 and TRBJ2-5): DSGVTQTPKHLITATGQRVTLRCSPRSGDLSVYWYQQSLDQGLQFLIQYYNGEERAKGNILERFSAQQFPDLHSELNLSSLELGDSALYFCASSVGTSGPETQYFGPGTRLLVL.

This clonotype was seen at least ten times. V is TRBV29-1 and J is TRBJ2-2; D possibly corresponds to TRBD2 (5 bases). The CDR3 totals 15 residues. Germline CDR1 reads SQVTM; CDR2 reads ANQGSEA. V was pared by 4 bases and J by 1 base, with 13 bases between. The CDR3 sequence is CSVALVSGNTGELFF. CDR3 coding DNA: TGCAGCGTTGCTCTTGTAAGCGGGAACACCGGGGAGCTGTTTTTT.

This clonotype was detected ten times or more. The rearrangement uses TRBV20-1 and TRBJ1-6, with D unresolved. CDR3 length: 14 residues. V was trimmed by 7 bases and J by 8 bases, leaving 18 bases between them. Germline assignment: CDR1 DFQATT and CDR2 SNEGSKA (reference sequence). CDR3 DNA: TGCAGTGTCCCATCAGAGTCCGATTATTCACCCCTCCACTTT. Encoded protein: CSVPSESDYSPLHF.

V gene TRBV15 combines with J gene TRBJ2-2; 10 bases line up with TRBD2. Germline-derived CDR1 and CDR2 are LNHNV and YYDKDF (reference sequence). The ends lost 0 bases at V and 6 bases at J; junction bases unmatched: 4. The CDR3 has 16 residues. CDR3 protein: CATSRDRLAGAGELFF. Written as DNA, the CDR3 is TGTGCCACCAGCAGAGATAGGCTAGCGGGAGCCGGGGAGCTGTTTTTT. Together with reference TRBV15 and TRBJ2-2, the CDR3 gives the full variable domain: DAMVIQNPRYQVTQFGKPVTLSCSQTLNHNVMYWYQQKSSQAPKLLFHYYDKDFNNEADTPDNFQSRRPNTSFCFLDIRSPGLGDTAMYLCATSRDRLAGAGELFFGEGSRLTVL.